Listed below are T cell receptor beta chains from one sample, sequenced in a study of shared clonotypes between healthy human individuals. Only in-frame clones appear in the TCRdb table, and some are missing; sequencing was by immunoSEQ multiplex PCR. The table shows roughly 2.4 million clones, with under 97% occurring only once. Sample: naive CD4+ T cells sorted from blood. The receptors were gathered from a man younger than 35 in good health. The CDR3 runs from the conserved cysteine through the conserved F or W. The order of the fields is CDR3 length, clone size, D gene, V gene, J gene, CDR3 protein, CDR3 DNA. D genes are given only for firm matches. Rows may omit the clone size; those that give it use once, few, many or a size class.

len: 14
abundance: -
d_gene: -
v_gene: TRBV2
j_gene: TRBJ2-3
CDR3aa: CASSELDPPDTQYF
CDR3nt: TGTGCCAGCAGTGAATTGGACCCGCCGGATACGCAGTATTTT

len: 15
abundance: -
d_gene: TRBD2
v_gene: TRBV2
j_gene: TRBJ2-7
CDR3aa: CASSEGTSGTYEQYF
CDR3nt: TGTGCCAGCAGTGAAGGGACTAGCGGGACCTACGAGCAGTACTTC

len: 16
abundance: -
d_gene: TRBD1
v_gene: TRBV19
j_gene: TRBJ2-7
CDR3aa: CASSPSGTAFNYEQYF
CDR3nt: TGTGCCAGTAGTCCCTCTGGGACAGCATTCAACTACGAGCAGTACTTC

len: 16
abundance: -
d_gene: TRBD1
v_gene: TRBV5-6
j_gene: TRBJ1-2
CDR3aa: CASSLVGDRGNYGYTF
CDR3nt: TGTGCCAGCAGCTTGGTGGGGGACAGAGGGAACTATGGCTACACCTTC

len: 13
abundance: -
d_gene: -
v_gene: TRBV11-2
j_gene: TRBJ2-7
CDR3aa: CASSLDLSYEQYF
CDR3nt: TGTGCCAGCAGCTTAGACCTTAGCTACGAGCAGTACTTC

len: 15
abundance: -
d_gene: -
v_gene: TRBV7-2
j_gene: TRBJ1-1
CDR3aa: CASSLAGSLNTEAFF
CDR3nt: TGTGCCAGCAGCTTAGCGGGCAGCTTGAACACTGAAGCTTTCTTT

len: 15
abundance: -
d_gene: TRBD2
v_gene: TRBV14
j_gene: TRBJ2-3
CDR3aa: CASSRSAGVSDTQYF
CDR3nt: TGTGCCAGCAGCCGGTCTGCGGGAGTGTCAGATACGCAGTATTTT

len: 14
abundance: -
d_gene: TRBD1
v_gene: TRBV6-1
j_gene: TRBJ1-4
CDR3aa: CASSEGQGGEKLFF
CDR3nt: TGTGCCAGCAGTGAGGGACAGGGTGGCGAAAAACTGTTTTTT

len: 15
abundance: -
d_gene: TRBD1
v_gene: TRBV30
j_gene: TRBJ2-1
CDR3aa: CAWSPSKTGKDEQFF
CDR3nt: TGTGCCTGGAGTCCATCAAAGACAGGGAAAGATGAGCAGTTCTTC

len: 14
abundance: -
d_gene: -
v_gene: TRBV5-4
j_gene: TRBJ1-4
CDR3aa: CASSSQGTNEKLFF
CDR3nt: TGTGCCAGCAGCTCCCAGGGAACTAATGAAAAACTGTTTTTT

len: 14
abundance: once
d_gene: TRBD2
v_gene: TRBV6-4
j_gene: TRBJ2-1
CDR3aa: CASSVLAGGNEQFF
CDR3nt: TGTGCCAGCAGTGTCCTAGCGGGGGGCAATGAGCAGTTCTTC

len: 14
abundance: -
d_gene: TRBD1
v_gene: TRBV6-1
j_gene: TRBJ2-7
CDR3aa: CASSEGLQGARQYF
CDR3nt: TGTGCCAGCAGTGAGGGGCTCCAGGGGGCGCGGCAGTACTTC

len: 15
abundance: -
d_gene: -
v_gene: TRBV6-1
j_gene: TRBJ1-3
CDR3aa: CASSSDPNSGNTIYF
CDR3nt: TGTGCCAGCAGTTCCGATCCGAACTCTGGAAACACCATATATTTT

len: 14
abundance: -
d_gene: -
v_gene: TRBV7-9
j_gene: TRBJ2-5
CDR3aa: CASSLDRVQETQYF
CDR3nt: TGTGCCAGCAGCTTAGACAGGGTACAAGAGACCCAGTACTTC

len: 14
abundance: -
d_gene: TRBD1
v_gene: TRBV28
j_gene: TRBJ1-5
CDR3aa: CASRGTGKNQPQHF
CDR3nt: TGTGCCAGCAGGGGGACAGGGAAAAATCAGCCCCAGCATTTT

len: 16
abundance: -
d_gene: -
v_gene: TRBV4-1
j_gene: TRBJ2-1
CDR3aa: CASSGATGTQGNEQFF
CDR3nt: TGCGCCAGCAGCGGGGCAACCGGGACCCAGGGGAATGAGCAGTTCTTC

len: 17
abundance: -
d_gene: -
v_gene: TRBV18
j_gene: TRBJ2-2
CDR3aa: CASSPLMGLGVPGELFF
CDR3nt: TGTGCCAGCTCACCCCTGATGGGACTTGGAGTTCCCGGGGAGCTGTTTTTT

len: 13
abundance: -
d_gene: TRBD2
v_gene: TRBV30
j_gene: TRBJ2-7
CDR3aa: CACMFGGSYEQYF
CDR3nt: TGTGCATGCATGTTCGGCGGGAGCTACGAGCAGTACTTC

len: 14
abundance: -
d_gene: -
v_gene: TRBV7-2
j_gene: TRBJ2-2
CDR3aa: CASTRLQSTGELFF
CDR3nt: TGTGCCAGCACCAGACTCCAGTCGACCGGGGAGCTGTTTTTT

len: 15
abundance: -
d_gene: TRBD1
v_gene: TRBV6-1
j_gene: TRBJ1-5
CDR3aa: CASSLTGTGDQPQHF
CDR3nt: TGTGCCAGCAGTCTTACTGGGACAGGGGATCAGCCCCAGCATTTT

len: 13
abundance: -
d_gene: -
v_gene: TRBV6-6
j_gene: TRBJ1-1
CDR3aa: CASSYPGRPQAFF
CDR3nt: TGTGCCAGCAGTTATCCAGGCCGCCCACAAGCTTTCTTT

len: 11
abundance: few
d_gene: -
v_gene: TRBV30
j_gene: TRBJ1-6
CDR3aa: CASTGASPLHF
CDR3nt: TGTGCCTCTACGGGTGCTTCACCCCTCCACTTT

len: 13
abundance: -
d_gene: -
v_gene: TRBV2
j_gene: TRBJ2-7
CDR3aa: CASSEQGAYEQYF
CDR3nt: TGTGCCAGCAGTGAACAGGGAGCGTACGAGCAGTACTTC

len: 13
abundance: -
d_gene: -
v_gene: TRBV5-1
j_gene: TRBJ2-7
CDR3aa: CASSYKERYEQYF
CDR3nt: TGCGCCAGCAGCTACAAGGAGCGCTACGAGCAGTACTTC

len: 14
abundance: -
d_gene: -
v_gene: TRBV5-4
j_gene: TRBJ2-7
CDR3aa: CASSFDGPPNEQYF
CDR3nt: TGTGCCAGCAGCTTCGACGGTCCTCCTAACGAGCAGTACTTC

len: 15
abundance: -
d_gene: -
v_gene: TRBV5-4
j_gene: TRBJ2-2
CDR3aa: CASSLGGRAAGELFF
CDR3nt: TGTGCCAGCAGCTTGGGAGGGAGAGCGGCCGGGGAGCTGTTTTTT

len: 15
abundance: -
d_gene: -
v_gene: TRBV7-2
j_gene: TRBJ1-5
CDR3aa: CASSLGQNLNQPQHF
CDR3nt: TGTGCCAGCAGCTTAGGACAGAACCTCAATCAGCCCCAGCATTTT

len: 14
abundance: -
d_gene: -
v_gene: TRBV10-1
j_gene: TRBJ1-1
CDR3aa: CASSRNGKNTEAFF
CDR3nt: TGCGCCAGCAGTCGTAACGGGAAGAACACTGAAGCTTTCTTT

len: 13
abundance: -
d_gene: -
v_gene: TRBV5-1
j_gene: TRBJ2-5
CDR3aa: CASSLRPEETQYF
CDR3nt: TGCGCCAGCAGCCTTCGACCTGAGGAGACCCAGTACTTC

len: 17
abundance: once
d_gene: -
v_gene: TRBV7-2
j_gene: TRBJ1-4
CDR3aa: CASSPRPWTATNEKLFF
CDR3nt: TGTGCCAGCAGCCCCCGTCCATGGACAGCAACTAATGAAAAACTGTTTTTT

len: 11
abundance: -
d_gene: -
v_gene: TRBV28
j_gene: TRBJ1-1
CDR3aa: CASRTSKQAFF
CDR3nt: TGTGCCAGCAGGACCAGCAAGCAAGCTTTCTTT

len: 13
abundance: -
d_gene: -
v_gene: TRBV4-1
j_gene: TRBJ2-1
CDR3aa: CASRRNLGDEQFF
CDR3nt: TGCGCCAGCAGGCGCAACTTGGGTGATGAGCAGTTCTTC

len: 9
abundance: -
d_gene: -
v_gene: TRBV20-1
j_gene: TRBJ1-2
CDR3aa: CSAKWGYTF
CDR3nt: TGCAGTGCTAAGTGGGGCTACACCTTC

len: 17
abundance: -
d_gene: TRBD2
v_gene: TRBV30
j_gene: TRBJ2-1
CDR3aa: CAWSNMRTSGKYNEQFF
CDR3nt: TGTGCCTGGAGTAACATGAGGACTAGCGGGAAGTACAATGAGCAGTTCTTC

len: 16
abundance: -
d_gene: TRBD2
v_gene: TRBV2
j_gene: TRBJ2-7
CDR3aa: CASRAGTSGSSYEQYF
CDR3nt: TGTGCCAGCAGAGCCGGGACTAGCGGAAGCTCCTACGAGCAGTACTTC

len: 16
abundance: -
d_gene: TRBD1
v_gene: TRBV5-4
j_gene: TRBJ1-6
CDR3aa: CASSQGQSSYNSPLHF
CDR3nt: TGTGCCAGCAGCCAGGGACAGAGCTCCTATAATTCACCCCTCCACTTT

len: 13
abundance: once
d_gene: TRBD1
v_gene: TRBV19
j_gene: TRBJ1-4
CDR3aa: CATSGQGGEKLFF
CDR3nt: TGTGCCACGTCCGGACAGGGTGGTGAAAAACTGTTTTTT